A single sample gave rise to the 11 T cell receptor beta chains below, sequenced in a study of breast tumors, draining lymph nodes, adjacent tissues. TCRdb re-derived calls from the multiplex PCR reads in MiXCR, one entry per CDR3 protein. Of about 230,000 distinct CDR3 sequences in the sample, 32% were seen once. The lymph nodes were axillary draining lymph nodes from breast cancer patients. Sequencing input: axillary lymph node tissue. These receptors were taken from a female donor with breast cancer. Some clones in this sample may be carry-over from other donors' samples.

This clonotype was found many times. J is TRBJ2-7 and V is TRBV7-9, with TRBD1 matching over 7 bases. Germline trimming cut 4 bases from V and 2 bases from J; bases unmatched to any gene: 8. Germline lookup yields CDR1 SEHNR and CDR2 FQNEAQ (reference sequence). This CDR3 spans 15 amino acids. The CDR3 sequence is CASSSPYGTAYEQYF. In DNA, the CDR3 is TGTGCCAGCAGCTCACCATACGGGACAGCCTACGAGCAGTACTTC.

This clonotype was seen ten or more times. The rearrangement uses TRBV20-1 and TRBJ2-7; D may be TRBD2 (6 bases). There are 17 residues in the CDR3. Germline lookup yields CDR1 DFQATT and CDR2 SNEGSKA (reference sequence). Trimming stripped 0 bases from V and 3 bases from J, with 21 bases between. CDR3 loop: CSARDRIGSGKIYEQYF. The CDR3 DNA follows: TGCAGTGCTAGAGATCGAATAGGTAGCGGAAAAATCTACGAGCAGTACTTC.

This clonotype has ten or more counts. The chain uses TRBV9 and TRBJ2-7, with 10 bases matching TRBD2. Germline CDR1 reads SGDLS; CDR2 reads YYNGEE. This CDR3 is built from 16 residues. V was pared by 4 bases and J by 4 bases, with 11 bases of the junction left unmatched. CDR3 in amino acids: CASSSEASGSIYEQYF. In nucleotides, the CDR3 is TGTGCCAGCAGCAGCGAGGCTAGCGGGAGTATATACGAGCAGTACTTC.

The V and J genes are TRBV29-1 and TRBJ2-1; tentative D call: TRBD2 (6 bases). Germline values: CDR1 SQVTM, CDR2 ANQGSEA. V dropped 8 bases and J dropped 8 bases, with 16 bases sitting between them. This CDR3 has 12 residues. The CDR3 loop is CSLAAGRHEQFF. The CDR3 coding sequence is TGCAGCTTAGCGGCAGGGCGGCATGAGCAGTTCTTC.

This clonotype was seen a few times. The chain has TRBV6-2 or TRBV6-3 and TRBJ2-7; TRBD2 agrees at 11 bases. The CDR3 is made up of 17 amino acids. Germline V gene lookup returns CDR1 MNHEY and CDR2 SVGEGT. The ends lost 5 bases at V and 2 bases at J; junction bases unmatched: 11. The CDR3 coding sequence is TGTGCCAGCAGTCACCCGATAGCGGGAGGGCCGCCCTACGAGCAGTACTTC. Its protein is CASSHPIAGGPPYEQYF.

This clonotype was seen only a few times. The V gene is TRBV3-1, the J gene TRBJ1-2; 8 bases align to TRBD1. Unmatched junction bases numbered 5, after V lost 0 bases and J lost 2 bases. In germline, CDR1 is LGHDT, CDR2 YNNKEL (reference sequence). The CDR3 covers 16 residues. The CDR3, as DNA: TGTGCCAGCAGCCAAGATAGGGGACAGGAGAACTATGGCTACACCTTC. It encodes CASSQDRGQENYGYTF.

As concerns this clonotype: Given a much more abundant clone one base away, this may be a read error. This chain connects TRBV20-1 to TRBJ2-2, with TRBD1 identical over 7 bases. CDR3 length equals 14 residues. Germline V gene lookup returns CDR1 DFQATT and CDR2 SNEGSKA (reference sequence). CDR3 nucleotide sequence: TGCAGTGCTAGAGATCTAGGGGTGGCAGGGGGGCTGTTTTTT. Translation: CSARDLGVAGGLFF.

This clonotype was seen repeatedly, ten times or more. This sequence joins TRBV6-5 and TRBJ1-2; 9 bases are shared with TRBD1. The V segment lost 2 bases and the J segment 3 bases; nucleotides outside the gene matches: 7. CDR1 MNHEY and CDR2 SVGAGI come from the germline V gene. This CDR3 spans 16 amino acids. The DNA of the CDR3 is TGTGCCAGCAGTTACAGCCGGGACAGGGAAGACTATGGCTACACCTTC. Encoded protein: CASSYSRDREDYGYTF.

This clonotype has at least ten counts. J is TRBJ1-5 and V is TRBV6-6, with 9 bases lining up with TRBD1. Germline V CDR1 and CDR2: MNHNY, SVGAGI (reference sequence). The CDR3 is 16 amino acids. V shed 6 bases and J 0 bases; nucleotides not matched to a gene: 6. The CDR3 is CASRGQGQYSNQPQHF. The CDR3 bases are TGTGCCAGCAGGGGACAGGGTCAATATAGCAATCAGCCCCAGCATTTT.

Comment on this clonotype: In this CDR3 the conserved last residue, phenylalanine or tryptophan, is missing, so a read error is likely. The chain combines TRBV19 with TRBJ2-1; 9 bases match TRBD2. Germline CDR1 LNHDA, CDR2 SQIVND (reference sequence). This CDR3 has 16 amino acids. V was clipped by 6 bases and J by 1 base; unmatched bases: 7. The CDR3 sequence: CASSSRLADSYNEQFS. The CDR3, as DNA: TGTGCCAGTAGCTCCCGACTAGCGGATTCCTACAATGAGCAGTTCTCC.

This clonotype was detected only once. V gene TRBV29-1 combines with J gene TRBJ1-5; 7 bases match TRBD1. The V gene's germline CDR1 is SQVTM and CDR2 ANQGSEA. The CDR3 loop spans 13 amino acids. With V trimmed by 4 bases and J by 6 bases, 6 bases remained unmatched. The CDR3 DNA reads TGCAGCGTTGGGACAGGACGGGGTCAGCCCCAGCATTTT. This codes for CSVGTGRGQPQHF.